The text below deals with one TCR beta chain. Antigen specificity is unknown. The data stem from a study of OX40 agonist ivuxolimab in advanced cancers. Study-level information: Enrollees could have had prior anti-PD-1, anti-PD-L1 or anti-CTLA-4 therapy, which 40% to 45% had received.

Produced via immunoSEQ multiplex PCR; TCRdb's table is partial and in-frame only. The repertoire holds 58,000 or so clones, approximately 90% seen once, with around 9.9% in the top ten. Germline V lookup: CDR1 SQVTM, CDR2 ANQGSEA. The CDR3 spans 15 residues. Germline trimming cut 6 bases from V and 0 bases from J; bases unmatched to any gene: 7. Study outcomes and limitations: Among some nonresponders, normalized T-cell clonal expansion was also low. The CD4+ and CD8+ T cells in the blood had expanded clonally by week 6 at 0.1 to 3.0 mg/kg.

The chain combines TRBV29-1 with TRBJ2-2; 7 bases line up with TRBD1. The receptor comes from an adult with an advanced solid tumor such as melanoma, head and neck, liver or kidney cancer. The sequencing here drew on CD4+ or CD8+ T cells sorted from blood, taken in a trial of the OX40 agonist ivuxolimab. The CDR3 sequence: CSVVPGQSNTGELFF. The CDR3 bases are TGCAGCGTAGTACCGGGACAGTCGAACACCGGGGAGCTGTTTTTT.